This T cell receptor (beta chain) originates from a study of OX40 agonist ivuxolimab in advanced cancers. Data came from immunoSEQ multiplex PCR; TCRdb stores just in-frame clones and leaves some out. The sample records about 120,000 clones, 85% to 90% being singletons. Sequences were derived from CD4+ or CD8+ T cells sorted from blood, sampled in a trial of the OX40 agonist ivuxolimab. The TCR was taken from an adult with an advanced solid tumor such as melanoma, head and neck, liver or kidney cancer.

The CDR3 protein is CASSGGGANQPQHF. The CDR3 coding sequence is TGTGCCAGTAGTGGAGGGGGTGCTAATCAGCCCCAGCATTTT. The rearrangement uses TRBV19 and TRBJ1-5; weak D call: TRBD1 (6 bases). V was trimmed by 5 bases and J by 4 bases, leaving 12 bases between them. CDR3 length equals 14 residues. Germline lookup yields CDR1 LNHDA and CDR2 SQIVND (reference sequence).